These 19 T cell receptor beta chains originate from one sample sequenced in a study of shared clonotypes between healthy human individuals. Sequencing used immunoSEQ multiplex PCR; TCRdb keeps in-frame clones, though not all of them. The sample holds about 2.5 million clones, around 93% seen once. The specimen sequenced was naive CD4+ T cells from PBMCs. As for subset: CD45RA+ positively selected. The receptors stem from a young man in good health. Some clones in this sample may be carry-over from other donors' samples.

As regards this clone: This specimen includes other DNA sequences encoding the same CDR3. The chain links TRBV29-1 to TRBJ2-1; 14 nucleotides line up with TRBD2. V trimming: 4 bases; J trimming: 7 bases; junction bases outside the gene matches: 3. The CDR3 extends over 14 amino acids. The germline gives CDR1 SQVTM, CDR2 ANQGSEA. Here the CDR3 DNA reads TGCAGCGTTGGGGGACTAGCGGGAGTTAATGAGCAGTTCTTC. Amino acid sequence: CSVGGLAGVNEQFF.

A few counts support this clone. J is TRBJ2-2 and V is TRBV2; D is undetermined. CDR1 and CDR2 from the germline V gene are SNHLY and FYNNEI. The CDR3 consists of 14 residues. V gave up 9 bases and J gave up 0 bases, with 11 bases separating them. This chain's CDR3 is CASTKITNTGELFF. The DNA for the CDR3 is TGTGCCAGTACAAAGATTACGAACACCGGGGAGCTGTTTTTT.

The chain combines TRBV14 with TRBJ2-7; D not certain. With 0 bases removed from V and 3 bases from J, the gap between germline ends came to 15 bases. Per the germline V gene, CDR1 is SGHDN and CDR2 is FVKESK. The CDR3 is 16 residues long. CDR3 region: CASSQDFWTSIYEQYF. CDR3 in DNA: TGTGCCAGCAGCCAAGATTTCTGGACCTCGATCTACGAGCAGTACTTC.

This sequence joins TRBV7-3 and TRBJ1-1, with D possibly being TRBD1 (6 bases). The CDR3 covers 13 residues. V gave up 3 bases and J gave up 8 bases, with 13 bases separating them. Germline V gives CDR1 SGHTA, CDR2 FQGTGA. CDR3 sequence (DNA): TGTGCCAGCAGCTTTGTCGCAGGGGACGAAGCTTTCTTT. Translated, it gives CASSFVAGDEAFF.

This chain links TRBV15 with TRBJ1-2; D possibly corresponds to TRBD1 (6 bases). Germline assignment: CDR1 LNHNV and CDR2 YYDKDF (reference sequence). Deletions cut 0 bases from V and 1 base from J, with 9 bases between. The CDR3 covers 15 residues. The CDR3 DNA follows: TGTGCCACCAGCAGAGATACAGGGCGTAACTATGGCTACACCTTC. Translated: CATSRDTGRNYGYTF.

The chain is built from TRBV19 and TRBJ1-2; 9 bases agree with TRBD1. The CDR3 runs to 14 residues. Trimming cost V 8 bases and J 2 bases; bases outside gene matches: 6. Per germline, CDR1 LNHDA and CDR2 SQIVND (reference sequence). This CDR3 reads CASDRTGGNYGYTF. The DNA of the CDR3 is TGTGCCAGTGATCGCACAGGGGGCAACTATGGCTACACCTTC.

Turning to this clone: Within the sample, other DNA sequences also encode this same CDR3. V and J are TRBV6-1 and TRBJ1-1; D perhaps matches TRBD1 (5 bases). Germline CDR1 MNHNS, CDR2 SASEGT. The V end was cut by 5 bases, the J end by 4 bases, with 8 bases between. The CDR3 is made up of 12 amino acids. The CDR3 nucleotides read TGTGCCAGCAGTCCTGGGGGCACTGAAGCTTTCTTT. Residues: CASSPGGTEAFF.

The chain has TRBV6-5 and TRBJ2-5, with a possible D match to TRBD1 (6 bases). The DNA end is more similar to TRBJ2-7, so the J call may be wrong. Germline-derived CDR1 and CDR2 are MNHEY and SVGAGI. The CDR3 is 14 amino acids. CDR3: CASSQRTDSYEQYF. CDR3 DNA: TGTGCCAGCAGTCAACGGACAGACTCCTACGAGCAGTACTTC.

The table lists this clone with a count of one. CDR3 nucleotides: TGTGCCAGCAGTCCCACAGGGGGGGCCGGGGCCAACGTCCTGACTTTC. It is translated as CASSPTGGAGANVLTF. The chain is built from TRBV9 and TRBJ2-6; possibly TRBD1 for D (8 bases). In germline, CDR1 is SGDLS, CDR2 YYNGEE. The length of the CDR3 is 16 residues. V lost 5 bases to trimming and J lost 4 bases, with 16 bases between them.

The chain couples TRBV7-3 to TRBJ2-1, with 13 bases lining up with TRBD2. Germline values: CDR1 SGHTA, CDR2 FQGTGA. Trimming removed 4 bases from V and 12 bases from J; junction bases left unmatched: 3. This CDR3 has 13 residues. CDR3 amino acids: CASSWTSGRGQFF. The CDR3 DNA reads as TGTGCCAGCAGCTGGACTAGCGGGAGAGGGCAGTTCTTC.

CDR3 amino acids: CASSQGSVSYNEQFF. CDR3 DNA: TGCGCCAGCAGCCAAGGGTCGGTCTCCTACAATGAGCAGTTCTTC. This chain links TRBV4-1 with TRBJ2-1, with D unclear. CDR3 length: 15 amino acids. With 1 base removed from V and 0 bases from J, the gap between germline ends came to 7 bases. Germline V CDR1 and CDR2: MGHRA, YSYEKL.

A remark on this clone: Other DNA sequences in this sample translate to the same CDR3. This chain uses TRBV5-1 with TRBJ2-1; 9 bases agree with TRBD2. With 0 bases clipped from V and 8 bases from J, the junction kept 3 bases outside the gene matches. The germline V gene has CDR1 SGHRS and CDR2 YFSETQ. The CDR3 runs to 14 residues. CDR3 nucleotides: TGCGCCAGCAGCTTGGGCGGGAGGGCAGATGAGCAGTTCTTC. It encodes CASSLGGRADEQFF. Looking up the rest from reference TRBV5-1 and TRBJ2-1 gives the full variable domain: KAGVTQTPRYLIKTRGQQVTLSCSPISGHRSVSWYQQTPGQGLQFLFEYFSETQRNKGNFPGRFSGRQFSNSRSEMNVSTLELGDSALYLCASSLGGRADEQFFGPGTRLTVL.

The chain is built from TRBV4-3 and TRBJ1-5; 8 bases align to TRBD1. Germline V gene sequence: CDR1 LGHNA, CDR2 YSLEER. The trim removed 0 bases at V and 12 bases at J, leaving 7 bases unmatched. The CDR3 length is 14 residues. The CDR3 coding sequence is TGCGCCAGCAGCCAAGACAGCGGGGACAGGCTCCAGCATTTT. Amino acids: CASSQDSGDRLQHF.

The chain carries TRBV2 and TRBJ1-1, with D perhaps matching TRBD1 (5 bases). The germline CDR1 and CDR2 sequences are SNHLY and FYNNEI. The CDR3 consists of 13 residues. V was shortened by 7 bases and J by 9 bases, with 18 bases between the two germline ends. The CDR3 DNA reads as TGTGCCAGCACAGGGTTCACCAGCCAACAAGCTTTCTTT. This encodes CASTGFTSQQAFF.

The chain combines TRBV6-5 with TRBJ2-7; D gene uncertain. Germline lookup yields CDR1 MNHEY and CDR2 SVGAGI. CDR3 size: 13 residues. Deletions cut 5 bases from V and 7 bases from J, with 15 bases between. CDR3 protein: CASSPSRGREQYF. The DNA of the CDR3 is TGTGCCAGCAGTCCCTCTCGAGGTCGGGAGCAGTACTTC.

The CDR3 sequence is CASGRTGQSPQKLFF. DNA for the CDR3: TGCGCCAGCGGCAGGACAGGACAATCCCCCCAAAAACTGTTTTTT. This chain links TRBV4-1 with TRBJ1-4, with 7 bases lining up with TRBD1. Germline V gene lookup returns CDR1 MGHRA and CDR2 YSYEKL. V gave up 8 bases and J gave up 9 bases; unmatched junction bases: 15. This CDR3 is 15 amino acids long.

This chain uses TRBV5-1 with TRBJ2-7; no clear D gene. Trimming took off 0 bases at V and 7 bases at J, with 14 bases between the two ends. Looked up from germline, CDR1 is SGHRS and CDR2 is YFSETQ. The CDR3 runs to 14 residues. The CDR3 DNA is TGCGCCAGCAGCTTGGCCTCCTGGGCGGAGGAGCAGTACTTC. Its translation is CASSLASWAEEQYF. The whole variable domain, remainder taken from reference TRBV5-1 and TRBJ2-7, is KAGVTQTPRYLIKTRGQQVTLSCSPISGHRSVSWYQQTPGQGLQFLFEYFSETQRNKGNFPGRFSGRQFSNSRSEMNVSTLELGDSALYLCASSLASWAEEQYFGPGTRLTVT.

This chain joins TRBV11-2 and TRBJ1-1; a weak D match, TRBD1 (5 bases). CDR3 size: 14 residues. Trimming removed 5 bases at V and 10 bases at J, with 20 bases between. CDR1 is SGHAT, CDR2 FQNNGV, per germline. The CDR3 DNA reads TGTGCCAGCAGCGCCCTTATCCAGGGTGCTGCAGCTTTCTTT. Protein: CASSALIQGAAAFF.

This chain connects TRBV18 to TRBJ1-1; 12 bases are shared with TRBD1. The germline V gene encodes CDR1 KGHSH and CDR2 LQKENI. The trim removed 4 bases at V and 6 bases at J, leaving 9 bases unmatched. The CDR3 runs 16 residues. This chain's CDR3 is CASSQGQGALGAEAFF. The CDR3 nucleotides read TGTGCCAGCTCACAGGGACAGGGGGCCTTGGGCGCTGAAGCTTTCTTT.